This TCR beta chain was profiled in a study of sequential checkpoint blockade in melanoma. The treatment was: randomized to nivolumab then ipilimumab (arm A) or the reverse (arm B). The protocol was immunoSEQ multiplex PCR, while the TCRdb copy is restricted to in-frame clones and leaves out a portion. The data show 13,000 to 15,000 clones, around 69% seen once. Trimming took 1 base from V and 5 from J, leaving 8 bases between them. This CDR3 is built from 14 residues. CDR1 and CDR2 from the germline V gene are MNHNY and SVGAGI (reference sequence). This sample comprised CD8+ T cells sorted from blood (inferred from file names), obtained from a patient given nivolumab and ipilimumab in sequence. This TCR came from a human donor with melanoma. The chain couples TRBV6-6 to TRBJ2-2; D not certain. CDR3: CASSYFPETGELFF. DNA for the CDR3: TGTGCCAGCAGTTACTTTCCGGAGACCGGGGAGCTGTTTTTT.